This T cell receptor beta chain was obtained from a study of T cells after yellow fever vaccination. Germline lookup yields CDR1 KGHDR and CDR2 SFDVKD. The CDR3 has 14 residues. Trimming at V came to 4 bases and at J to 3 bases, leaving 2 bases not matched to a gene. TCRdb re-analysed the 5' RACE reads in MiXCR, keeping a single row per CDR3 protein. The profile covers about 340,000 distinct CDR3 sequences, with 8.7% appearing a single time and about 20% taken by the ten largest. This clonotype was counted many times. The V and J genes are TRBV24-1 and TRBJ2-5; 9 bases agree with TRBD1. This clonotype was obtained from a young man who received the YFV17D yellow fever vaccine. Sequencing used PBMCs, obtained on the day of the first yellow fever vaccination. The CDR3 DNA reads as TGTGCCACCAGTGACACAGGGGGCGAAGAGACCCAGTACTTC. Its protein product is CATSDTGGEETQYF.